This paragraph reports one TCR beta chain. This clone occurred a few times. Its antigen specificity is not known. One base away there is no much larger clone; base qualities are not given. The sample is drawn from a study of Ad26.COV2.S vaccination and SARS-CoV-2 variants (dated by TCRdb to the early 2020s). Describing the broader study: Vaccine-arm donors came from COV1001, a multicentre, randomized, double-blind, placebo-controlled phase I-IIa trial of Ad26.COV2.S in healthy adults. The TCR-sequenced set comprised around 30 samples: some 19 Ad26.COV2.S vaccine recipients, 5 placebo recipients and 8 SARS-CoV-2 convalescent individuals. Throughout the experiments and outcome assessment, investigators stayed blinded to trial group allocation. Dosing of Ad26.COV2.S was intramuscular, at either 5x10^10 or 1x10^11 viral particles, delivered as one shot or as two shots spaced 56 days apart. Trial participants were randomized into five groups of five: low-dose or high-dose Ad26.COV2.S given once or twice, or placebo on both occasions. Sequencing of the TCRbeta repertoire served to evaluate the specificity and breadth of SARS-CoV-2-reactive T cell receptors following Ad26.COV2.S vaccination. Here is what the overall study found, with its caveats: Vaccine and placebo recipients had comparable non-spike TCR breadth, which fits with the vaccine containing only spike. The authors noted that total T cell responses may have been underestimated by the TCR breadth and depth analyses. The study was not powered for comparison of responses between vaccine doses or regimens. Higher spike-specific TCR breadth was observed in Ad26.COV2.S recipients than in placebo recipients (P = 0.0014). After vaccination, spike-specific CD8+ and CD4+ T cell responses were reported to show substantial breadth.

This sample's treatment or condition label indicates: 19 received Ad26.COV2.S at low or high dose, single or two shots; 5 received placebo; per-sample allocation not given. For vaccine and placebo recipients, repertoires were sequenced using samples collected on day 63 after the first injection. Cohort 1b enrolled 25 or so adults aged 18-55 years at a single site in Boston, USA, between 29 July and 7 August 2020. As a vaccine, Ad26.COV2.S was a replication-incompetent adenovirus type 26 vector that expressed a prefusion-stabilized SARS-CoV-2 spike protein derived from the original Wuhan strain. TCRbeta CDR3 regions were sequenced with the immunoSEQ Assay. After extraction, genomic DNA underwent amplification by bias-controlled multiplex PCR, followed by high-throughput sequencing. In the paper's pipeline: To quantify the absolute abundance of every unique TCRbeta CDR3 region, sequences were collapsed and filtered. T cell fraction was estimated by normalizing TCRbeta template counts to usable DNA, with usable DNA measured through amplification of reference genes found in all nucleated cells. Repertoire TCRs were annotated as SARS-CoV-2-specific when V gene, CDR3 amino acid sequence and J gene were exactly matched to a known reactive TCR set. The reference SARS-CoV-2 TCR set was obtained from MIRA and was filtered for enrichment in COVID-19-positive ImmuneCODE repertoires, whereby public or cross-reactive TCRs were removed. Drawing on the MIRA antigens, annotated TCRs were analysed further at the level of specific ORF or position within ORF. Breadth was defined as the number of annotated unique rearrangements divided by the total number of unique productive rearrangements, and depth was defined as the summed frequency of the annotated unique rearrangements. Group comparisons of TCR breadth used two-sided Wilcoxon rank-sum tests. TCRdb holds this immuneACCESS table with in-frame rearrangements only. Some clones are missing; in checked studies, unresolved V genes explain under half, and the rest has no known cause. That table gives V, J and clone size, and the DNA gave D and trimming. This sample has roughly 320,000 clones in its table, and about 86% of those were observed once. 1.5% to 2% of the sample is taken by the ten largest.

This specimen was peripheral blood, taken in a trial of Ad26.COV2.S vaccine versus placebo. The sequence derives from a person aged 18-60 years who received the Ad26.COV2.S COVID-19 vaccine or a placebo.

The DNA sequence is TGCAGTGACCGGGGGCCAAGCGGCTACACCTTC. It translates to CSDRGPSGYTF. The sequence joins TRBV20-1 to TRBJ1-2; TRBD1 is perhaps the D gene, given 6 matching bases. The germline V gene (reference sequence) provides CDR1 DFQATT and CDR2 SNEGSKA. The V and J ends are trimmed by 7 bases and 8 bases, leaving 14 bases between them. There are 11 amino acids in the CDR3, from cysteine to phenylalanine inclusive. Here the CDR3 DNA is all that survives: 33 bases in frame from base 1.